A single sample is the source of the 4 T cell receptor beta chains below, sequenced in a study of cytomegalovirus exposure and HLA in healthy donors. Both 60 Vbeta primers and 13 Jbeta primers went into the PCR. Sequenced by immunoSEQ multiplex PCR; TCRdb stores in-frame clones only, minus some. The sample has about 100,000 clones; 76% are singletons. The source material was PBMCs. These TCRs come from a middle-aged man in good health and CMV-seronegative.

The chain links TRBV18 to TRBJ2-7; 7 nucleotides match TRBD2. With 0 bases clipped from V and 5 bases from J, the junction kept 7 bases outside the gene matches. This CDR3 region has 15 residues. Germline V gene lookup returns CDR1 KGHSH and CDR2 LQKENI. The CDR3 region has the DNA TGTGCCAGCTCACCACCGGGGGGAGGGATCGACGAGCAGTACGTC. It is translated as CASSPPGGGIDEQYV.

The chain combines TRBV5-4 with TRBJ2-3; possible D gene TRBD1, 6 bases. V shed 4 bases and J shed 1 base, with 19 bases lying between them. Germline assignment: CDR1 SGHNT and CDR2 YYREEE (reference sequence). The CDR3 totals 17 residues. In nucleotides, the CDR3 is TGTGCCAGCAGCACTCAGCGAGGGGGATCGGGCACAGATACGCAGTATTTT. This translates into CASSTQRGGSGTDTQYF. The whole variable domain, filled in from reference TRBV5-4 and TRBJ2-3, reads ETGVTQSPTHLIKTRGQQVTLRCSSQSGHNTVSWYQQALGQGPQFIFQYYREEENGRGNFPPRFSGLQFPNYSSELNVNALELDDSALYLCASSTQRGGSGTDTQYFGPGTRLTVL.

This chain connects TRBV5-1 to TRBJ2-7, with 8 bases matching TRBD2. J lost 5 bases, V lost 3 bases, and 7 bases had no gene match. CDR1 and CDR2 from the germline V gene are SGHRS and YFSETQ. The CDR3 extends over 14 amino acids. The DNA of the CDR3 is TGCGCCAGCAGCTACTCCGGGACTAGTGACGAGCAGTACTTC. Encoded protein: CASSYSGTSDEQYF. The full variable domain, its missing parts supplied by reference TRBV5-1 and TRBJ2-7, is KAGVTQTPRYLIKTRGQQVTLSCSPISGHRSVSWYQQTPGQGLQFLFEYFSETQRNKGNFPGRFSGRQFSNSRSEMNVSTLELGDSALYLCASSYSGTSDEQYFGPGTRLTVT.

This clone was counted between two and nine times. The V gene is TRBV29-1, the J gene TRBJ1-2; 7 bases align to TRBD1. This CDR3 is built from 13 residues. After removal of 4 bases from V and 0 bases from J, the junction contained 2 bases not matched to a gene. The V gene's germline CDR1 is SQVTM and CDR2 ANQGSEA. This CDR3 is CSVVGTANYGYTF. The CDR3 DNA sequence: TGCAGCGTTGTAGGGACAGCTAACTATGGCTACACCTTC.